Presented here are 9 T cell receptor beta chains from one specimen sequenced in a study of beta chain features in type 1 diabetes. The investigators reverse transcribed all of the isolated RNA, so they sequenced expressed TCRB transcripts. Here immunoSEQ multiplex PCR was the method, and the copy in TCRdb shows in-frame clones only, minus some. The sample has fewer than 550,000 clones; 10% to 12% are singletons. Sequencing was carried out using naive CD4+ T cells from blood. All receptors come from a woman aged 18-29 years in good health.

The sample holds a few counts of this clone. V and J are TRBV4-2 and TRBJ1-5; D remains unclear. This CDR3 has 15 residues. Germline assignment: CDR1 LGHNA and CDR2 YNFKEQ. V was trimmed by 4 bases and J by 2 bases, leaving 12 bases between them. The CDR3 sequence is CASSPDSRGNQPQHF. Written as DNA, the CDR3 is TGTGCCAGCAGCCCCGACTCCCGGGGCAATCAGCCCCAGCATTTT.

This clone was observed a few times. J is TRBJ2-5 and V is TRBV28; D is possibly TRBD2 (6 bases). The length of the CDR3 is 17 residues. Germline V CDR1 and CDR2: MDHEN, SYDVKM. V was trimmed by 8 bases and J by 4 bases, leaving 26 bases between them. The CDR3 DNA is TGTGCCAGCGTTGACCCTCGGCGGGGCCAGGGAGGAGAGACCCAGTACTTC. Protein: CASVDPRRGQGGETQYF.

This clone was observed a few times. This rearrangement joins TRBV18 to TRBJ1-1; 9 bases are a match to TRBD1. CDR1 and CDR2 from the germline V gene are KGHSH and LQKENI. V lost 3 bases to trimming and J lost 6 bases; unmatched junction nucleotides: 5. This CDR3 region has 14 residues. CDR3 sequence: CASSPRTGVPEAFF. In DNA form, the CDR3 reads TGTGCCAGCTCACCCCGGACAGGGGTCCCTGAAGCTTTCTTT.

V and J are TRBV2 and TRBJ2-7; 7 bases match TRBD2. The CDR3 consists of 14 residues. Germline CDR1 is SNHLY and CDR2 is FYNNEI. The CDR3 bases are TGTGCCAGCAGTAAAGCGGGGAAGAGGGACGAGCAGTACGTC. It encodes CASSKAGKRDEQYV.

This chain joins TRBV7-9 and TRBJ2-1; D unclear. The germline V and J ends were trimmed by 6 bases and 3 bases, with 12 bases remaining between them. This CDR3 region has 14 residues. Germline CDR1 is SEHNR and CDR2 is FQNEAQ (reference sequence). This CDR3 reads CASRPTRFYNEQFF. The CDR3 nucleotides are TGTGCCAGCAGGCCTACCAGATTCTACAATGAGCAGTTCTTC.

The chain couples TRBV7-9 to TRBJ2-1; tentative D call: TRBD2 (6 bases). Germline CDR1 is SEHNR and CDR2 is FQNEAQ (reference sequence). V lost 5 bases and J lost 5, with 16 bases in between. This CDR3 spans 15 amino acids. The CDR3 is CASSATSQSDNEQFF. CDR3 nucleotides: TGTGCCAGCAGCGCTACTAGCCAGTCGGACAATGAGCAGTTCTTC.

This rearrangement joins TRBV15 to TRBJ2-7; D unclear. This CDR3 has 12 residues. V was clipped by 0 bases and J by 4 bases, with 4 bases between them. Germline assignment: CDR1 LNHNV and CDR2 YYDKDF (reference sequence). The CDR3 DNA sequence: TGTGCCACCAGCAGAGATAGGTACGAGCAGTACGTC. It specifies CATSRDRYEQYV.

This clone was seen more than once but under ten times. The rearrangement links TRBV4-1 to TRBJ2-7; 8 positions agree with TRBD1. The germline gives CDR1 MGHRA, CDR2 YSYEKL. Trimming removed 0 bases from V and 3 bases from J; junction bases left unmatched: 13. This CDR3 comprises 18 residues. This CDR3 reads CASSQDPVKTGDIYEQYV. As DNA, the CDR3 is TGCGCCAGCAGCCAAGATCCGGTAAAGACAGGGGACATCTACGAGCAGTACGTC.

This clone came up a few times. V usage is TRBV18 and J usage is TRBJ2-7; TRBD1 is a possible D gene (5 bases). Germline values: CDR1 KGHSH, CDR2 LQKENI. The CDR3 runs to 14 residues. Deletions cut 2 bases from V and 2 bases from J, with 10 bases between. The CDR3 reads CASSPYVTAYEQYF. In DNA form, the CDR3 reads TGTGCCAGCTCACCATATGTGACAGCCTACGAGCAGTACTTC. Full variable domain (remainder filled in from reference TRBV18 and TRBJ2-7): NAGVMQNPRHLVRRRGQEARLRCSPMKGHSHVYWYRQLPEEGLKFMVYLQKENIIDESGMPKERFSAEFPKEGPSILRIQQVVRGDSAAYFCASSPYVTAYEQYFGPGTRLTVT.